This entry is about one T cell receptor (beta chain). Its antigen is not known. Unique molecular identifiers were built into the TCR beta cDNA libraries. TCRdb reprocessed the PCR reads with MiXCR, giving one entry per CDR3 protein. The repertoire holds 600,000 to 700,000 distinct CDR3 sequences, 55% to 60% seen once, with 11% in the top ten. The sample belongs to a study of post-analysis software for immune sequencing data. Turning to the study itself: As for disease course, relapsing-remitting, secondary progressive and progressive-relapsing multiple sclerosis were all included. Study outcomes and limitations: About 5 TRBV segments, including TRBV5-6, TRBV5-1 and TRBV20-1, were more frequent in patients than controls.

J was trimmed by 4 bases and V by 2 bases; bases with no gene match: 5. Germline values: CDR1 DFQATT, CDR2 SNEGSKA (reference sequence). CDR3 length equals 13 residues. The sample was blood. The chain uses TRBV20-1 and TRBJ2-7, with 7 bases lining up with TRBD1. The TCR was taken from a girl aged 2 to 9 with multiple sclerosis. CDR3 sequence reads: CSARSDRAYEQYF. CDR3 bases: TGCAGTGCTAGAAGTGACAGGGCTTACGAGCAGTACTTC.